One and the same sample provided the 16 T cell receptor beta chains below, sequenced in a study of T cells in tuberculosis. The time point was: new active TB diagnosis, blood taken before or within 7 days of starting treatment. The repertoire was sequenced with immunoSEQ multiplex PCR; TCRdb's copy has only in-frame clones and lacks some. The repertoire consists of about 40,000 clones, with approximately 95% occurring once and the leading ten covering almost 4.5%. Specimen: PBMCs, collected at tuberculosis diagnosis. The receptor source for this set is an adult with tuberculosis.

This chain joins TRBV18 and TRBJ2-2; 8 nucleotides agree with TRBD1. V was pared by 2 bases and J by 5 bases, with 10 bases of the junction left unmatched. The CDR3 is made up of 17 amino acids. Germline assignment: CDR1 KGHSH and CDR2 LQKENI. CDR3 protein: CASSPTVGQGGTGELFF. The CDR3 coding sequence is TGTGCCAGCTCACCAACAGTTGGACAGGGTGGAACCGGGGAGCTGTTTTTT. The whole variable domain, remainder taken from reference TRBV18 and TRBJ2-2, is NAGVMQNPRHLVRRRGQEARLRCSPMKGHSHVYWYRQLPEEGLKFMVYLQKENIIDESGMPKERFSAEFPKEGPSILRIQQVVRGDSAAYFCASSPTVGQGGTGELFFGEGSRLTVL.

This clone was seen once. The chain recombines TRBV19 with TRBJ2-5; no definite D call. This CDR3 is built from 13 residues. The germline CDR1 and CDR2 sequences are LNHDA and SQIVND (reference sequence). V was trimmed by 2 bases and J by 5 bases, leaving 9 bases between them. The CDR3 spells CASSISRSETQYF. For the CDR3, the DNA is TGTGCCAGTAGTATAAGCCGATCGGAGACCCAGTACTTC.

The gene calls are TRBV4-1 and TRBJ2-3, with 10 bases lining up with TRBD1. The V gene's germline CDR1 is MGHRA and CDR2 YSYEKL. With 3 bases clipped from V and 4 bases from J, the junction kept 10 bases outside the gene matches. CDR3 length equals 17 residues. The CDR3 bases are TGCGCCAGCAGCCACTCCCGACAGGGGGCGCGAGCAGATACGCAGTATTTT. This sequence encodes CASSHSRQGARADTQYF.

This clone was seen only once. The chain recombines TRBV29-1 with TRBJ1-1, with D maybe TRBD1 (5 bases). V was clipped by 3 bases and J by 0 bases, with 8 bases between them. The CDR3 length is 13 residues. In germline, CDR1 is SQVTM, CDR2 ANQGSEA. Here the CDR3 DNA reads TGCAGCGTTGATTGGGGCATGAACACTGAAGCTTTCTTT. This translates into CSVDWGMNTEAFF.

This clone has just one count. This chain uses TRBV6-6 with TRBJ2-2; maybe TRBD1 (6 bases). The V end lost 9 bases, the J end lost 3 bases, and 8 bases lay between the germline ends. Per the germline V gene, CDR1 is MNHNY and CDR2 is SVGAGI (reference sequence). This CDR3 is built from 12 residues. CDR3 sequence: CASNRDTGELFF. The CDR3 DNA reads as TGTGCCAGTAACAGGGACACCGGGGAGCTGTTTTTT.

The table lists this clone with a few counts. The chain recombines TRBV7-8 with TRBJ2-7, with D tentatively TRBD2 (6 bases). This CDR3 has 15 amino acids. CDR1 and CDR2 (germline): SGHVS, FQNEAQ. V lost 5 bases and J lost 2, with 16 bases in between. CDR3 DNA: TGTGCCAGCAGCCTAAGGAGGGTTCTGCCCTACGAGCAGTACTTC. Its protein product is CASSLRRVLPYEQYF.

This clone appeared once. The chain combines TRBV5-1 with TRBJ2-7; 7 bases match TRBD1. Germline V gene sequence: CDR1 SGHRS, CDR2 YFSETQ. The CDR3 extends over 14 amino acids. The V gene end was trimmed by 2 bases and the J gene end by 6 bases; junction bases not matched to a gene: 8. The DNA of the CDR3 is TGCGCCAGCAGCTTTTCCCAGGGGGTCGGCGAGCAGTACTTC. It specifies CASSFSQGVGEQYF.

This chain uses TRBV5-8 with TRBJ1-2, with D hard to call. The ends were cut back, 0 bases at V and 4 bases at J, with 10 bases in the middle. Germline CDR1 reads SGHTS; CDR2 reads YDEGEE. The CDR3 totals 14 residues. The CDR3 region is CASSLEGPGYGYTF. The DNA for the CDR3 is TGTGCCAGCAGCTTGGAAGGCCCAGGCTATGGCTACACCTTC. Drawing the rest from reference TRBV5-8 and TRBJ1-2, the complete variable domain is EAGVTQSPTHLIKTRGQQATLRCSPISGHTSVYWYQQALGLGLQFLLWYDEGEERNRGNFPPRFSGRQFPNYSSELNVNALELEDSALYLCASSLEGPGYGYTFGSGTRLTVV.

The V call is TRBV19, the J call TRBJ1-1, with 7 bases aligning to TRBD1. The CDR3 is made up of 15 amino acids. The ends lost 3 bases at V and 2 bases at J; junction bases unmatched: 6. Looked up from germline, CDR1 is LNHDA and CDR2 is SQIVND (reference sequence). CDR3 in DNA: TGTGCCAGTAGTATCTTGACAGGGCCAAACACTGAAGCTTTCTTT. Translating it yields CASSILTGPNTEAFF.

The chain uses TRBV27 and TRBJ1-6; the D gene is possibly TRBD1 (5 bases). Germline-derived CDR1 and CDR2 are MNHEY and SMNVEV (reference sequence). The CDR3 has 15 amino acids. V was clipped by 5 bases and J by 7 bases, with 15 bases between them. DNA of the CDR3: TGTGCCAGCAGTGCCCCAGGGAAAGGGAATTCACCCCTCCACTTT. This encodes CASSAPGKGNSPLHF.

The CDR3 nucleotides are TGTGCCAGCAGTGGCTACAGGGGTGGCTATGGCTACACCTTC. It translates to CASSGYRGGYGYTF. The chain has TRBV27 and TRBJ1-2; 7 bases map to TRBD1. Germline V gives CDR1 MNHEY, CDR2 SMNVEV (reference sequence). The V gene end was trimmed by 5 bases and the J gene end by 4 bases; junction bases not matched to a gene: 7. This CDR3 spans 14 amino acids.

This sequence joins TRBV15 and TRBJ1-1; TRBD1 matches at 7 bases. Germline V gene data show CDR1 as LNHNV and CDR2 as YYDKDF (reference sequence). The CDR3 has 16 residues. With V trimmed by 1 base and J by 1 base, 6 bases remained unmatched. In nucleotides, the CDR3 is TGTGCCACCAGCAGAGGACCGGGACAGCCGAACACTGAAGCTTTCTTT. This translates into CATSRGPGQPNTEAFF. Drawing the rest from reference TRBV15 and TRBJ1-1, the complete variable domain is DAMVIQNPRYQVTQFGKPVTLSCSQTLNHNVMYWYQQKSSQAPKLLFHYYDKDFNNEADTPDNFQSRRPNTSFCFLDIRSPGLGDTAMYLCATSRGPGQPNTEAFFGQGTRLTVV.

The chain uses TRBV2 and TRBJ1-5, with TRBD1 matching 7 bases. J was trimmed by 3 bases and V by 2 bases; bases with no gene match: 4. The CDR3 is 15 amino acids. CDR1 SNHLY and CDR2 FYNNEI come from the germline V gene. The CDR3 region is CASSETGQYNQPQHF. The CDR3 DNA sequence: TGTGCCAGCAGTGAAACGGGACAGTACAATCAGCCCCAGCATTTT.

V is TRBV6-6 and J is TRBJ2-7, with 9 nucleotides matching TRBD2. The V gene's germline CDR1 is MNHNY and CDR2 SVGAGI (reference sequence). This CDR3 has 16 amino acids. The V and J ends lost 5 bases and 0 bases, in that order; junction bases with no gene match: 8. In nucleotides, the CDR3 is TGTGCCAGCAGTCCCATGGGGCGGGGGGGCTCCTACGAGCAGTACTTC. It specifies CASSPMGRGGSYEQYF.

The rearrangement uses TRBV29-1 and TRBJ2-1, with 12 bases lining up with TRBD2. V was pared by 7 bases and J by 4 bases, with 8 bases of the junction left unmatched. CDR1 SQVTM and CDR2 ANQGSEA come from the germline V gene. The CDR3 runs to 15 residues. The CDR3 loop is CSDLAGGPRYNEQFF. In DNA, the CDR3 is TGCAGCGATCTAGCGGGGGGGCCTAGATACAATGAGCAGTTCTTC.

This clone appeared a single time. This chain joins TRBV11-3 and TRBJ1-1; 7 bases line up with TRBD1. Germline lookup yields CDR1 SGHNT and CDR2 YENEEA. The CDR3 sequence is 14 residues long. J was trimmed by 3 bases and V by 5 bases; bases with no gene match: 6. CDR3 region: CASSPQGFDTEAFF. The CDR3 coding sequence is TGTGCCAGCAGCCCACAGGGGTTTGACACTGAAGCTTTCTTT.